A selection of T cell receptor beta chains follows, all from one sample in a study of blood T cell repertoires in COVID-19. Sequenced by immunoSEQ multiplex PCR; TCRdb stores in-frame clones only, minus some. Counted here are around 140,000 clones, approximately 79% occurring once; the ten biggest clones make up under 3%. The sample consisted of PBMCs or T cells enriched from blood (not recorded which). These receptors all come from a woman aged 45 to 65 who had recovered from COVID-19. CDR3s include the opening cysteine and the closing phenylalanine or tryptophan. D genes are given only for firm matches. Only some rows state a clone size, as once, few, many or a class for expanded clones.

CASTRTNQETQYF	TGTGCCAGCACCCGGACAAATCAAGAGACCCAGTACTTC	NA	TRBV5-5	TRBJ2-5	NA
CASSWGLSYEQYF	TGTGCCAGCAGTTGGGGACTTTCCTACGAGCAGTACTTC	NA	TRBV27	TRBJ2-7	NA
CASSDFRASGPYEQYF	TGTGCCAGCAGTGACTTTAGGGCTAGCGGCCCCTACGAGCAGTACTTC	NA	TRBV6-4	TRBJ2-7	TRBD2
CASSDRGAAYGYTF	TGTGCCAGCAGCGACCGGGGGGCCGCCTATGGCTACACCTTC	NA	TRBV7-6	TRBJ1-2	NA
CASNPGQINTGELFF	TGTGCCAGCAACCCGGGACAGATTAACACCGGGGAGCTGTTTTTT	once	TRBV28	TRBJ2-2	TRBD1
CASSLSAGRGYNEQFF	TGTGCCAGCAGCTTAAGCGCCGGGAGGGGGTACAATGAGCAGTTCTTC	once	TRBV7-3	TRBJ2-1	TRBD2
CASRNGQGGSGNTIYF	TGTGCCAGCAGAAACGGACAGGGGGGCTCTGGAAACACCATATATTTT	NA	TRBV6-6	TRBJ1-3	TRBD1
CASSPDPTRGEQYF	TGTGCCAGCAGTCCTGACCCGACTAGAGGCGAGCAGTACTTC	NA	TRBV11-2	TRBJ2-7	NA
CASSLGIAGSVETQYF	TGTGCCAGCAGCTTAGGTATAGCGGGGTCCGTAGAGACCCAGTACTTC	NA	TRBV7-2	TRBJ2-5	TRBD2
CASSSLGQKAFF	TGTGCCAGTAGTAGCTTGGGACAGAAAGCTTTCTTT	NA	TRBV19	TRBJ1-1	TRBD1
CASSLGTAGRSGYTF	TGTGCCAGCAGCTTAGGTACGGCAGGGCGTTCTGGCTACACCTTC	NA	TRBV11-1	TRBJ1-2	NA
CASKEQGKHGYTF	TGTGCCAGCAAGGAACAGGGAAAACATGGCTACACCTTC	NA	TRBV6-6	TRBJ1-2	NA
CASSPTSGALYEQYF	TGTGCCAGCAGTCCGACTAGCGGAGCCCTTTACGAGCAGTACTTC	NA	TRBV3-1/TRBV3-2	TRBJ2-7	TRBD2
CAISEPGLLDTQYF	TGTGCCATCAGTGAGCCAGGACTGCTCGATACGCAGTATTTT	NA	TRBV10-3	TRBJ2-3	NA
CASSIEAAGVVNEQFF	TGTGCCAGTAGTATAGAGGCAGCGGGGGTTGTCAATGAGCAGTTCTTC	NA	TRBV19	TRBJ2-1	TRBD2
CASSARQRLAKNIQYF	TGTGCCAGCAGCGCACGACAGCGCTTAGCCAAAAACATTCAGTACTTC	NA	TRBV5-8	TRBJ2-4	NA
CASSRLAETEQFF	TGTGCCAGCAGCCGACTAGCGGAGACTGAGCAGTTCTTC	NA	TRBV7-3	TRBJ2-1	TRBD2
CASSSGTGGYTGELFF	TGCGCCAGCAGCTCCGGGACAGGGGGATACACCGGGGAGCTGTTTTTT	NA	TRBV5-1	TRBJ2-2	TRBD1
CASSLGPFLAGGDNEQFF	TGTGCCAGCAGCTTGGGCCCATTTCTAGCGGGAGGGGACAATGAGCAGTTCTTC	NA	TRBV5-4	TRBJ2-1	TRBD2
CASSESRASRRTEAFF	TGCGCCAGCAGTGAGTCGCGGGCTTCGAGAAGGACTGAAGCTTTCTTT	NA	TRBV10-2	TRBJ1-1	NA
CASSLARGRGEQYF	TGTGCCAGCAGCCTTGCGAGGGGGCGCGGCGAGCAGTACTTC	NA	TRBV5-5	TRBJ2-7	TRBD1
CASSLPRDNEQFF	TGTGCCAGCAGCCTCCCTAGAGACAATGAGCAGTTCTTC	NA	TRBV28	TRBJ2-1	NA
CASSIGTSSYEQYF	TGTGCCAGTAGTATAGGAACTAGCTCCTACGAGCAGTACTTC	NA	TRBV19	TRBJ2-7	NA
CARSRGTEAFF	TGTGCCCGGTCCAGGGGCACTGAAGCTTTCTTT	few	TRBV30	TRBJ1-1	NA
CASSQDLGQGAYEQYF	TGTGCCAGCAGCCAAGATCTGGGGCAGGGGGCCTACGAGCAGTACTTC	NA	TRBV4-2	TRBJ2-7	TRBD1
CASSLGGQRYSPLHF	TGCGCCAGCAGCTTGGGTGGACAGAGATATTCACCCCTCCACTTT	NA	TRBV5-1	TRBJ1-6	NA
CASSYSTGPNTEAFF	TGTGCCAGCAGTTACTCGACAGGGCCAAACACTGAAGCTTTCTTT	NA	TRBV27	TRBJ1-1	TRBD1
CASSQDYRVRNEQFF	TGTGCCAGCAGCCAAGATTACAGGGTGAGGAATGAGCAGTTCTTC	NA	TRBV3-1/TRBV3-2	TRBJ2-1	NA
CAWSEGKGHTEAFF	TGTGCCTGGAGTGAAGGGAAGGGGCACACTGAAGCTTTCTTT	NA	TRBV30	TRBJ1-1	NA
CATSDLREREQYF	TGTGCCACCAGTGATTTGAGGGAGCGCGAGCAGTACTTC	NA	TRBV24-1	TRBJ2-7	NA
CASRPGLTPGSPQHF	TGTGCCAGCAGGCCGGGACTAACCCCCGGGTCGCCCCAGCATTTT	NA	TRBV6-5	TRBJ1-5	NA
CASSLWGGRDTQYF	TGTGCCAGCAGTTTATGGGGCGGGAGAGATACGCAGTATTTT	once	TRBV27	TRBJ2-3	TRBD2
CASSYERGFDSPLHF	TGTGCCAGCAGTTACGAGAGGGGGTTCGATTCACCCCTCCACTTT	once	TRBV6-6	TRBJ1-6	NA
CASSGQGQITGNTIYF	TGTGCCAGCAGTGGCCAGGGACAGATTACTGGAAACACCATATATTTT	few	TRBV6-1	TRBJ1-3	TRBD1
CASSFRSGSTDTQYF	TGTGCCAGCAGCTTCAGATCGGGAAGCACAGATACGCAGTATTTT	NA	TRBV13	TRBJ2-3	NA
CASRGLREGYNEQFF	TGCGCCAGCAGGGGCCTGCGGGAGGGATACAATGAGCAGTTCTTC	NA	TRBV4-1	TRBJ2-1	TRBD2
CASSPPGQETQYF	TGCGCCAGCAGCCCACCGGGACAAGAGACCCAGTACTTC	many	TRBV4-1	TRBJ2-5	NA
CASRAEGGRSEQYF	TGTGCCAGCAGAGCTGAGGGGGGGCGTAGCGAGCAGTACTTC	NA	TRBV6-5	TRBJ2-7	NA
CASSLPGRGESTDTQYF	TGTGCCAGCAGCCTCCCCGGGCGGGGCGAGTCGACAGATACGCAGTATTTT	NA	TRBV5-6	TRBJ2-3	NA
CASSLGPSRADTQYF	TGTGCCAGCAGTTTAGGGCCTAGCCGCGCAGATACGCAGTATTTT	NA	TRBV28	TRBJ2-3	NA
CASSRAKVDRGYGYTF	TGTGCCAGCAGTCGTGCCAAAGTAGACCGGGGTTATGGCTACACCTTC	NA	TRBV6-6	TRBJ1-2	NA
CASSLTSGTGVHEQYF	TGTGCCAGCAGCTTAACTTCCGGGACAGGGGTCCACGAGCAGTACTTC	NA	TRBV7-3	TRBJ2-7	TRBD1
CASSLLGLSGNTIYF	TGCGCCAGCAGCCTCCTTGGGCTCTCTGGAAACACCATATATTTT	few	TRBV4-1	TRBJ1-3	NA
CASSRQGKTEAFF	TGTGCCAGCAGTCGACAGGGGAAAACTGAAGCTTTCTTT	NA	TRBV14	TRBJ1-1	TRBD1
CASSLRLPVLYGYTF	TGTGCCAGCAGCTTGCGTCTGCCCGTACTTTATGGCTACACCTTC	NA	TRBV5-6	TRBJ1-2	NA
CASSTRTGGYTF	TGTGCCAGCAGCACAAGAACAGGCGGCTACACCTTC	once	TRBV9	TRBJ1-2	NA
CASSPRQGTNSPLHF	TGTGCCAGCAGCCCCAGACAGGGGACGAATTCACCCCTCCACTTT	NA	TRBV6-5	TRBJ1-6	TRBD1
CASSQSYLRGGWTEAFF	TGCGCCAGCAGCCAATCCTATTTGCGGGGAGGGTGGACTGAAGCTTTCTTT	NA	TRBV4-1	TRBJ1-1	NA
CASIDPASGRPNNEQFF	TGTGCCAGCATCGACCCCGCTAGCGGGAGACCCAACAATGAGCAGTTCTTC	once	TRBV2	TRBJ2-1	TRBD2
CASKLGQGPYEQYF	TGTGCCAGCAAACTCGGACAGGGACCCTACGAGCAGTACTTC	NA	TRBV19	TRBJ2-7	TRBD1
CASSYWVGDSNEKLFF	TGTGCCAGCAGTTACTGGGTGGGGGACTCTAATGAAAAACTGTTTTTT	NA	TRBV6-5	TRBJ1-4	NA
CATSEGGEQYF	TGTGCCACCAGTGAGGGAGGGGAGCAGTACTTC	NA	TRBV24-1	TRBJ2-7	TRBD2
CASSPLGGEEGEQYF	TGTGCCAGCAGTCCCCTTGGCGGGGAGGAAGGCGAGCAGTACTTC	NA	TRBV28	TRBJ2-7	NA
CASRPIGGVYEQYF	TGCGCCAGCCGCCCGATAGGGGGGGTCTACGAGCAGTACTTC	NA	TRBV5-1	TRBJ2-7	NA
CAISQDSYQPQHF	TGTGCCATCTCCCAGGACAGTTATCAGCCCCAGCATTTT	few	TRBV10-3	TRBJ1-5	NA
CASSLISGVNTEAFF	TGTGCCAGCAGCTTAATTTCCGGGGTGAACACTGAAGCTTTCTTT	NA	TRBV7-2	TRBJ1-1	NA
CASQTSGIGTGELFF	TGTGCCTCGCAGACTAGCGGGATCGGAACCGGGGAGCTGTTTTTT	NA	TRBV30	TRBJ2-2	TRBD2
CASRALAGGPGTGELFF	TGTGCCAGCAGAGCTCTAGCGGGAGGGCCGGGGACCGGGGAGCTGTTTTTT	NA	TRBV2	TRBJ2-2	TRBD2
CASSPRRKGAGELFF	TGTGCCAGCTCGCCCCGGCGGAAAGGTGCCGGGGAGCTGTTTTTT	NA	TRBV2	TRBJ2-2	NA